The clone carrying this TCR beta chain was recorded a few times. Germline V gives CDR1 SNHLY, CDR2 FYNNEI. The CDR3 contains 14 residues. The V and J ends lost 11 bases and 5 bases respectively, with 21 bases between them. For TCRbeta, the library was prepared with unique molecular identifiers. MiXCR was run by TCRdb on the PCR reads, yielding one entry per CDR3 protein. This table has about 250,000 distinct CDR3 sequences, about 24% appearing once. The data were taken from a study of T-cell reconstitution after alpha-beta-depleted transplantation in children. The TCR was taken from a female patient aged 2 to 10 who had a stem cell transplant for congenital amegakaryocytic thrombocytopenia, so the T cells may come from the graft donor. The chain employs TRBV2 and TRBJ2-5, with D possibly being TRBD1 (6 bases). Source: PBMCs, mostly from graft donor cells, taken 360 days after TCRalphabeta/CD19-depleted stem cell transplant. The CDR3 sequence: CAPKDSTKPETQYF. CDR3 coding DNA: TGTGCCCCGAAGGACAGTACAAAGCCGGAGACCCAGTACTTC. The variable domain in full, with the rest retrieved from reference TRBV2 and TRBJ2-5, is EPEVTQTPSHQVTQMGQEVILRCVPISNHLYFYWYRQILGQKVEFLVSFYNNEISEKSEIFDDQFSVERPDGSNFTLKIRSTKLEDSAMYFCAPKDSTKPETQYFGPGTRLLVL.